Listed below are T cell receptor beta chains from one sample, sequenced in a study of liver allograft versus peripheral blood T cells. Using its own MiXCR run on the reads, TCRdb lists one record per CDR3 protein. The sample has about 7,800 distinct CDR3 sequences, approximately 17% seen once. The receptors originated from a human patient who had a liver transplant. Some T cells may be the graft donor's. Each CDR3 is given with its conserved first and last residue. Part of the rows lack a size; the others show once, few, many or a class for expanded clones.

j_call clone_size v_call cdr3_aa
TRBJ2-7 medium-sized TRBV27 CASSSNYEQYF
TRBJ1-6 - TRBV20-1 CSARDVQGNSPLHF
TRBJ1-4 medium-sized TRBV10-3 CAISETGSNEKLFF
TRBJ1-2 medium-sized TRBV6-5 CASSSGTGRDYGYTF
TRBJ1-1 - TRBV10-2 CASSGGGRRITEAFF
TRBJ2-1 medium-sized TRBV18 CASSPSGGVEQFF
TRBJ1-2 - TRBV27 CASSRIQGAHGYTF
TRBJ2-7 - TRBV2 CASSEGGTSYEQYF
TRBJ1-6 few TRBV30 CAWSEGQGRSPLHF
TRBJ1-2 few TRBV9 CASSVEGRRPSYGYTF
TRBJ1-1 medium-sized TRBV19 CASSQQGDAEAFF
TRBJ2-1 - TRBV12-5 CASSYPSYNEQFF